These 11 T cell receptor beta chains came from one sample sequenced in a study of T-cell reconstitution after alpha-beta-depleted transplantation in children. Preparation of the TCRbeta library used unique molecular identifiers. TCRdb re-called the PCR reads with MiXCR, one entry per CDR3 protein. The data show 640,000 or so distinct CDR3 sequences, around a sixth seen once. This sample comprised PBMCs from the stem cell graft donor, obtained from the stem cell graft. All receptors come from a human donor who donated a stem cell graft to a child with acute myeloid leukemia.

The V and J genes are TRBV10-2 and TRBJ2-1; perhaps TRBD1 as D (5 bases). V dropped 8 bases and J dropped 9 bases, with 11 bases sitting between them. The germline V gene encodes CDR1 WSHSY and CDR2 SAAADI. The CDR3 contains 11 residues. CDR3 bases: TGCGCCAGCCTCTGGGGCGGTGAGCAGTTCTTC. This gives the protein CASLWGGEQFF.

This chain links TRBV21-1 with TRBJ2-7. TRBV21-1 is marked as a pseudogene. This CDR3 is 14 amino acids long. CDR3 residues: CASSIPGSSYEQYV. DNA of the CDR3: TGTGCCAGCAGTATTCCTGGGAGCTCCTACGAGCAGTACGTC.

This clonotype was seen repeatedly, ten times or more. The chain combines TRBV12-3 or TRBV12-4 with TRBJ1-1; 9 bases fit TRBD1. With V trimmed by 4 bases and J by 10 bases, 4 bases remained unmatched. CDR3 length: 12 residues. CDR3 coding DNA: TGTGCCAGCAGTTCGGACAGGGGATCAGCTTTCTTT. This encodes CASSSDRGSAFF.

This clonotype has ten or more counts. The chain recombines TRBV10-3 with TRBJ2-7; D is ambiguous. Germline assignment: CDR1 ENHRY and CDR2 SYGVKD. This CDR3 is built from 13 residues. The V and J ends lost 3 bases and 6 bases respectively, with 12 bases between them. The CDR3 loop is CAISESETREQYV. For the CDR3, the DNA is TGTGCCATCAGTGAATCAGAGACCCGCGAGCAGTACGTC.

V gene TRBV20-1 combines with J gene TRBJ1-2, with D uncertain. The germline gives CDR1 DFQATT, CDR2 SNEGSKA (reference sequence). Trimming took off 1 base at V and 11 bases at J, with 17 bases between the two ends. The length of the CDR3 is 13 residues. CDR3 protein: CSARGRMAAGYTF. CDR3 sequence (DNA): TGCAGTGCTAGAGGCCGGATGGCTGCCGGATACACCTTC.

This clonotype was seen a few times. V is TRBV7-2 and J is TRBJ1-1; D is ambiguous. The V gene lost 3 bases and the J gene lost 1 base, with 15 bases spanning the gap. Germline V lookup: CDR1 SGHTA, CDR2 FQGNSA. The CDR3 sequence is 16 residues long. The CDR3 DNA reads TGTGCCAGCAGCTTCGCTGGACGAGGTAGGAACACTGAAGCTTTCTTT. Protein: CASSFAGRGRNTEAFF.

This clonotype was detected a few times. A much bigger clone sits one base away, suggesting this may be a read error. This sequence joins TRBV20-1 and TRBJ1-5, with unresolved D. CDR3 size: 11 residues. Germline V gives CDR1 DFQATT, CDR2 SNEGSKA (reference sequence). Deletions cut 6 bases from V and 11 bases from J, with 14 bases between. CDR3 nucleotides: TGCAGTGCGTCGGAGATACCGACCCAGCATTTT. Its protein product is CSASEIPTQHF.

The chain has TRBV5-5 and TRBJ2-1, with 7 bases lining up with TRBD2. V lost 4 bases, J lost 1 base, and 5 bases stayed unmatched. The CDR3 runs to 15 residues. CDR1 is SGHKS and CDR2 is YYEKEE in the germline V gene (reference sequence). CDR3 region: CASSATSESYNEQFF. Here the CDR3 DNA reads TGTGCCAGCAGCGCAACTAGCGAGTCCTACAATGAGCAGTTCTTC.

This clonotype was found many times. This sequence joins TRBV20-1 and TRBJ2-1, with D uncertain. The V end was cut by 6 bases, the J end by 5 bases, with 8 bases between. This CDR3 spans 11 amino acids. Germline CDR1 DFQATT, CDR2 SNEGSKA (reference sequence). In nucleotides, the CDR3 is TGCAGTGCCATTTATAACAATGAGCAGTTCTTC. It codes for CSAIYNNEQFF.

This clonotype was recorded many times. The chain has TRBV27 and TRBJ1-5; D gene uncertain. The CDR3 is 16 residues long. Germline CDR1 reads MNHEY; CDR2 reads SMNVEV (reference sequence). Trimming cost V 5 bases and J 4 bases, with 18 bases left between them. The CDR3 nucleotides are TGTGCCAGCAGTGGCGGCGCGGTACGGTCAAATCAGCCCCAGCATTTT. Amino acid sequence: CASSGGAVRSNQPQHF.

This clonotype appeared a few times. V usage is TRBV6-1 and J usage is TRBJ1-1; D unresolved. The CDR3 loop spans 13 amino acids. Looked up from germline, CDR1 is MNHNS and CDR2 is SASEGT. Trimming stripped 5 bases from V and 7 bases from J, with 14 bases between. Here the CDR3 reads CASSRLRADEAFF. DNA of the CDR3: TGTGCCAGCAGTCGATTGAGGGCTGATGAAGCTTTCTTT.